The sequence of this TCR beta chain was determined in a study of blood T cells in healthy people across ages. The study's findings and limits: Percentage of naive T cells showed a strong correlation with TCR beta diversity.

In regard to this clonotype: What it recognizes is unknown. One end of the junction is discordant with germline, which a read error may explain.

Then a second PCR, running roughly 7 to 11 cycles, was carried out with a sample-barcoded 5' primer and a J-beta primer mix. TCRdb called the 5' RACE reads again in MiXCR, with one record for every CDR3 protein. Seen here are roughly 700,000 distinct CDR3 sequences, about 52% observed once, and the top ten hold 30% to 35%. The CDR3 runs to 18 residues. The germline V gene encodes CDR1 LGHNA and CDR2 YSLEER. The authors isolated at least 6 million PBMCs per sample. Every sample gave at least 5 micrograms of total RNA when it was extracted. The sequenced sample was blood. The chain has TRBV4-3 and TRBJ2-5, with D maybe TRBD1 (6 bases). Judging by the DNA end, TRBJ2-7 fits better; the J call may be wrong. The source is a woman aged 60-75 years in good health. The CDR3 loop reads CASRQDQGARAIGGEQYF. The CDR3 region has the DNA TGCGCCAGCAGACAAGACCAAGGGGCCAGGGCCATAGGGGGCGAGCAGTACTTC.